This TCR beta chain was sequenced for a study of shared clonotypes between healthy human individuals. Overall study results and limits: A few donors had roughly 5.2% of their naive CD4 clonotypes in common.

Germline CDR1 is MDHEN and CDR2 is SYDVKM. J lost 5 bases, V lost 6 bases, and 12 bases had no gene match. The CDR3 extends over 15 amino acids. Naive CD8 cells lacked CD45RO, underwent positive selection for CCR7 and left out terminally differentiated effector memory CD45RA+ cells. Each PCR replicate from the sorted subsets contained around 0.2 ug DNA, which is roughly 33,000 T cell genomes. Some clones are missing from TCRdb's copy, which holds only in-frame ones; the method was immunoSEQ multiplex PCR. The sample lists some 2,100,000 clones, 90% to 95% occurring once. On this clone: Its antigen is unidentified.

The chain has TRBV28 and TRBJ2-7; 8 nucleotides match TRBD1. Specimen: naive CD8+ T cells from PBMCs. This TCR was sampled from a man in his late teens or twenties in good health. Some clones in this sample may be carry-over from other donors' samples. The CDR3 region has the DNA TGTGCCAGCAGCACCAACCCCCGGGGACAGGACGAGCAGTACTTC. This gives the protein CASSTNPRGQDEQYF.